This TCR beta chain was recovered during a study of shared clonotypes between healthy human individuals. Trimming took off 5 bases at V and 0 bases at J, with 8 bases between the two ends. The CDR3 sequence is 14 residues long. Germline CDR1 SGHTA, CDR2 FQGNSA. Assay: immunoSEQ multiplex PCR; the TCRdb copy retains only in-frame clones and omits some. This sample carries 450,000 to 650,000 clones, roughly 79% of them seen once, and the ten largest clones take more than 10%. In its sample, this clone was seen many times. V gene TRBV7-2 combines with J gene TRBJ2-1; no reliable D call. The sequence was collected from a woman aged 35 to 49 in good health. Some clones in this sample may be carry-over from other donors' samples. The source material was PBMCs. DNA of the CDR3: TGTGCCAGCAGCCCCCGTAGCTCCTACAATGAGCAGTTCTTC. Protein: CASSPRSSYNEQFF.